This T cell receptor beta chain was sequenced during a study of T-cell memory formation after mild COVID-19. Whole-study results and caveats: CD4/CD8 balance held among clones contracting day 15 to 85, and later expanders leaned CD4+.

The CDR3 loop spans 14 amino acids. V shed 5 bases and J 4 bases; nucleotides not matched to a gene: 6. Germline V gene lookup returns CDR1 SGHTA and CDR2 FQGNSA. TCRdb used MiXCR to reprocess the 5' RACE reads, holding one entry per CDR3 protein. The table lists 350,000 to 500,000 distinct CDR3 sequences, less than 25% of them singletons. Comments on this clonotype: What it binds is not known.

The chain employs TRBV7-2 and TRBJ2-3, with 7 bases fitting TRBD1. The source of this sequence is an adult woman who had mild COVID-19 (a few samples of this study predate the infection). Cell type and time point are not known. The sample taken for sequencing was PBMCs or a T cell subset sorted from them (not recorded which). CDR3 sequence: CASSPKTGADTQYF. The CDR3 DNA sequence: TGTGCCAGCAGCCCCAAAACAGGGGCAGATACGCAGTATTTT.